This T cell receptor (beta chain) was identified in a study of T cell repertoires in aging, cancer and after chemotherapy. For the study at large: Donor ages fell into six groups from 30 or younger up to 70 or older. Paired samples before and after chemotherapy came from chronic lymphocytic leukemia patients on fludarabine- or bendamustine-based regimens.

Amplification of TCR beta used genomic DNA extracted from peripheral blood. V dropped 1 base and J dropped 3 bases, with 25 bases sitting between them. The CDR3 totals 19 residues. The V gene's germline CDR1 is SEHNR and CDR2 FQNEAQ (reference sequence). A note on this clonotype: Its antigen is as yet unknown.

TRB rearrangements spanning V, D and J were amplified using mixed TRB-A/B primers. TCRdb re-called the multiplex PCR reads through MiXCR, storing one row per CDR3 protein. The sample has about 10,000 distinct CDR3 sequences, more than 20% seen once. Study-level points and caveats: In healthy donors, age-related TCR diversity loss mainly reflected lost richness.

This receptor was taken from a human donor with a blood cancer. The donor label of this sample is uncertain. The chain links TRBV7-9 to TRBJ2-7; D gene ambiguous. The sample consisted of blood. CDR3 sequence reads: CASSLDNPTAGANGYEQYF. The DNA of the CDR3 is TGTGCCAGCAGCTTAGATAACCCTACGGCCGGAGCGAACGGCTACGAGCAGTACTTC.